The present TCR beta chain was sequenced within a study of shared clonotypes between healthy human individuals. Donors had no recently reported acute infections or vaccinations and were HIV-negative. The authors' processing: Junction-only sequences without quality scores came from ImmunoSEQ, so filtering differed. TCRdb keeps only in-frame clones here, not all; method: immunoSEQ multiplex PCR. V and J calls plus clone size are reproduced from that table; the DNA served to infer D and trimming. The top ten clones hold about 0.42% of a sample with roughly 1.5 million clones, 95% to 99% of them seen once. Study outcomes and limitations: Even with large depth, rarefaction showed that sorted-subset sequencing was incomplete. Non-shared clonotypes displayed generation probabilities falling below those of clonotypes present in all four donors.

This CDR3 spans 20 amino acids. V lost 5 bases to trimming and J lost 2 bases; unmatched junction nucleotides: 17. The V gene's germline CDR1 is MDHEN and CDR2 SYDVKM. As to this clone: The target antigen is unknown.

Sequenced material: naive CD4+ T cells sorted from blood. As to subset: CD45RA+ positively selected. The TCR sequence derives from a man in his thirties or forties in good health. This chain connects TRBV28 to TRBJ2-7; TRBD2 matches 14 bases. DNA of the CDR3: TGTGCCAGCAGTGAACGACGGTGGGGACTAGCGGGAGAAGGTCCCTACGAGCAGTACTTC. The encoded protein is CASSERRWGLAGEGPYEQYF. The full variable domain, its missing parts supplied by reference TRBV28 and TRBJ2-7, is DVKVTQSSRYLVKRTGEKVFLECVQDMDHENMFWYRQDPGLGLRLIYFSYDVKMKEKGDIPEGYSVSREKKERFSLILESASTNQTSMYLCASSERRWGLAGEGPYEQYFGPGTRLTVT.